Included here is one T cell receptor beta chain sequence, with context. Authors' data handling: Nucleated cell counts were estimated from reference gene primer amplification. Sequenced by immunoSEQ multiplex PCR; TCRdb stores in-frame clones only, minus some. The V and J calls and clone size are taken from that table; D and trimming were inferred from the DNA. The sample lists roughly 300,000 clones, roughly 87% occurring once. This specimen belongs to a study of blood T cell repertoires in COVID-19. Across the study: Sites across the United States, Italy and Spain contributed samples from acute and convalescent COVID-19.

Trimming left V 0 bases short and J 4 bases short, with 13 bases between. The CDR3 runs 15 residues. The germline V gene has CDR1 LGHNA and CDR2 YSLEER. This TCR came from a woman in her twenties or thirties who had recovered from COVID-19. The sample comprised PBMCs or T cells enriched from blood (not recorded which). J is TRBJ2-7 and V is TRBV4-3, with D possibly being TRBD2 (5 bases). The CDR3 DNA follows: TGCGCCAGCAGCCAAGATACGAGTCGGGAATACGAGCAGTACTTC. Protein product: CASSQDTSREYEQYF.